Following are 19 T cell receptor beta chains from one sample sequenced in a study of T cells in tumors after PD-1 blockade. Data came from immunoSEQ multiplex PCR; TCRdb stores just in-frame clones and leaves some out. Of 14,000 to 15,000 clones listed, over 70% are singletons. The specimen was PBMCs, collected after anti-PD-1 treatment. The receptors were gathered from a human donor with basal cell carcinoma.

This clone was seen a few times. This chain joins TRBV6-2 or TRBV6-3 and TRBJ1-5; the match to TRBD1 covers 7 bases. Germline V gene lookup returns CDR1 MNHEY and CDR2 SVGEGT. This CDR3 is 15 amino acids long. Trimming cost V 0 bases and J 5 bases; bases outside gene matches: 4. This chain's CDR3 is CASSYSLRGDQPQHF. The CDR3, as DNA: TGTGCCAGCAGTTACTCGCTCAGGGGGGATCAGCCCCAGCATTTT.

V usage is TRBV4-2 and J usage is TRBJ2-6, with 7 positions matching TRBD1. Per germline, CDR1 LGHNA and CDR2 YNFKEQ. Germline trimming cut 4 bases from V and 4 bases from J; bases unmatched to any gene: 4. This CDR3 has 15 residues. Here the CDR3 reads CASSLTGSGANVLTF. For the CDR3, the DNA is TGTGCCAGCAGCCTGACAGGGTCCGGGGCCAACGTCCTGACTTTC.

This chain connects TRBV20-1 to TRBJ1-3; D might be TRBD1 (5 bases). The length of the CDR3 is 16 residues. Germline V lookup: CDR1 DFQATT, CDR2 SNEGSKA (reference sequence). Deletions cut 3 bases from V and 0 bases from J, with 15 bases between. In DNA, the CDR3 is TGCAGTGCTAGTTCCGGGGCCCTTAGCTCTGGAAACACCATATATTTT. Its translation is CSASSGALSSGNTIYF.

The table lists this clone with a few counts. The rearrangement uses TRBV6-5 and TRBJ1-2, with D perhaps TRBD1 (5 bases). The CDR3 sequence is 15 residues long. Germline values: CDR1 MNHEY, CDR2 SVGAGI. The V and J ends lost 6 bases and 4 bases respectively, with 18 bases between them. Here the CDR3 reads CASSRQGVSSYGYTF. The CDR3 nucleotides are TGTGCCAGCAGCCGGCAGGGCGTCTCTTCCTATGGCTACACCTTC.

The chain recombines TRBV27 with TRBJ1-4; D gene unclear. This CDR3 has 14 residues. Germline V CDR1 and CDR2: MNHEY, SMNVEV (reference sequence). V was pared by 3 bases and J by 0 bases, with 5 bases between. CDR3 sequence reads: CASSLTTTNEKLFF. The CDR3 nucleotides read TGTGCCAGCAGTTTGACCACAACTAATGAAAAACTGTTTTTT.

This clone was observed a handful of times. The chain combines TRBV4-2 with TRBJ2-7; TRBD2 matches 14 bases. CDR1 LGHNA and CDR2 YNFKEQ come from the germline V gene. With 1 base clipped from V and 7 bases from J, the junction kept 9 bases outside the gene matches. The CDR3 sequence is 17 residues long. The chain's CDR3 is CASSQATPGLAGEEQYF. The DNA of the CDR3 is TGTGCCAGCAGCCAAGCGACACCGGGACTAGCGGGGGAGGAGCAGTACTTC.

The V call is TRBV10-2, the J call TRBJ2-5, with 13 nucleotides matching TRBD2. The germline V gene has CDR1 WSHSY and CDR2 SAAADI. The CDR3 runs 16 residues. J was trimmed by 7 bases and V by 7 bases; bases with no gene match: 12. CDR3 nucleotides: TGCGCCAGCACGTATGACAGATGGACTAGCGGGGGGACCCAGTACTTC. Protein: CASTYDRWTSGGTQYF.

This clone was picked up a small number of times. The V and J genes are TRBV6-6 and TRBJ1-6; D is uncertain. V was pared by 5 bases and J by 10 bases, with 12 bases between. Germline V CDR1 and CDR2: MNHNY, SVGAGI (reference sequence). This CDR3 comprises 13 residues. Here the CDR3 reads CASSSGTDSPLHF. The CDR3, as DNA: TGTGCCAGCAGTAGCGGTACAGACTCACCCCTCCACTTT.

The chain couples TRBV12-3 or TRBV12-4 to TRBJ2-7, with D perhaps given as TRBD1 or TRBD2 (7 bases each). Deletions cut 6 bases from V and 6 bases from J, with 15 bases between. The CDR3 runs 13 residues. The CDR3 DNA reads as TGTGCCAGCAGGGCCAGGGGGGGTAGCGAGCAGTACTTC. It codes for CASRARGGSEQYF.

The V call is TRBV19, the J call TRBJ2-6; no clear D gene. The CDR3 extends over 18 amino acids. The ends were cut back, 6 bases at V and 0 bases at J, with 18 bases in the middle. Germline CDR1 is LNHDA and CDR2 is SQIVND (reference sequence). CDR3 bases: TGTGCCAGTAGCCGCGATTCTCCATCTGTCTCTGGGGCCAACGTCCTGACTTTC. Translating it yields CASSRDSPSVSGANVLTF.

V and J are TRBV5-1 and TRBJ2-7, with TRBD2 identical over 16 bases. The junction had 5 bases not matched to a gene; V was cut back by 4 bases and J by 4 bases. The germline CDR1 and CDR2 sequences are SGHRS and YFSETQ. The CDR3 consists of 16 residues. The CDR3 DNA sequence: TGCGCCAGCAGCACGGGACTAGCGGGAGGGCAGTACGAGCAGTACTTC. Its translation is CASSTGLAGGQYEQYF.

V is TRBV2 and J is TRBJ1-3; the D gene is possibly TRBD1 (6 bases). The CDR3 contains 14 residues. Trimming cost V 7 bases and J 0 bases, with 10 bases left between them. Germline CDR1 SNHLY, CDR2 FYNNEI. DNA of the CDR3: TGTGCCAGCATACAGGGAGGCTCTGGAAACACCATATATTTT. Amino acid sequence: CASIQGGSGNTIYF.

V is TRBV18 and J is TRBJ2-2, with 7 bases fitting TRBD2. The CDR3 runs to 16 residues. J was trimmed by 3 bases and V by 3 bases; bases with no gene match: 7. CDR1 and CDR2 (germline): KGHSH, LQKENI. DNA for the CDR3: TGTGCCAGCTCACCCCTAGGTAGCGGGCACACCGGGGAGCTGTTTTTT. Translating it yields CASSPLGSGHTGELFF.

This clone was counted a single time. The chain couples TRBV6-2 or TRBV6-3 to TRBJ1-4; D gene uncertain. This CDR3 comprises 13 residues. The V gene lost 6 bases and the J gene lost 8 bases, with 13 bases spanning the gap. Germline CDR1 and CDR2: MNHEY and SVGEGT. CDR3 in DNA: TGTGCCAGCAGCTCTTACCAAGGAGAAAAACTGTTTTTT. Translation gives CASSSYQGEKLFF.

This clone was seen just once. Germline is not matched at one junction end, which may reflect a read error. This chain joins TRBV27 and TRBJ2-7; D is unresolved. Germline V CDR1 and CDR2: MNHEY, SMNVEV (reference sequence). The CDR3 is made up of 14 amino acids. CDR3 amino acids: CASSLSGSSHEQYF. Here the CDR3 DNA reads TGTGCCAGCAGTTTATCGGGCTCCTCCCACGAGCAGTACTTC.

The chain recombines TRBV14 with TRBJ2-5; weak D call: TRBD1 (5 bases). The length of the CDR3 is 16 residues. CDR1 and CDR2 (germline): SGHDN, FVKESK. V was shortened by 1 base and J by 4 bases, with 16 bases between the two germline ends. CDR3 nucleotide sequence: TGTGCCAGCAGCCAAGCCCTCCAGGGTTGGGGAGAGACCCAGTACTTC. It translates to CASSQALQGWGETQYF. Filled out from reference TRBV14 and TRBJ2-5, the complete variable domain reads EAGVTQFPSHSVIEKGQTVTLRCDPISGHDNLYWYRRVMGKEIKFLLHFVKESKQDESGMPNNRFLAERTGGTYSTLKVQPAELEDSGVYFCASSQALQGWGETQYFGPGTRLLVL.

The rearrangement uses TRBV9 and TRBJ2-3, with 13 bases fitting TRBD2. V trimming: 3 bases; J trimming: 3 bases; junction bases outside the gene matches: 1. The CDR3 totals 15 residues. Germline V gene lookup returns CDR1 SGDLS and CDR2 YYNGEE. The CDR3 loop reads CASSEGLAGTDTQYF. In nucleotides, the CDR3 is TGTGCCAGCAGCGAGGGACTAGCGGGGACAGATACGCAGTATTTT.

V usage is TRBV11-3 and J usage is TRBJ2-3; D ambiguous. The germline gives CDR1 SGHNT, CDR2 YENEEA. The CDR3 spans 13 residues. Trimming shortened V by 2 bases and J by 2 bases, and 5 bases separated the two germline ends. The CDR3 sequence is CASSLRSTDTQYF. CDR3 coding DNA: TGTGCCAGCAGCTTAAGGTCCACAGATACGCAGTATTTT. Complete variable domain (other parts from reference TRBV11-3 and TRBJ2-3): EAGVVQSPRYKIIEKKQPVAFWCNPISGHNTLYWYLQNLGQGPELLIRYENEEAVDDSQLPKDRFSAERLKGVDSTLKIQPAELGDSAVYLCASSLRSTDTQYFGPGTRLTVL.

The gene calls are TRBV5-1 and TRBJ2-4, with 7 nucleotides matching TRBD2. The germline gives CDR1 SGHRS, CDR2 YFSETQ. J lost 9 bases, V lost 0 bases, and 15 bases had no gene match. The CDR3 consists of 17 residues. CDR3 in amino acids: CASSLASAAGRGTIQYF. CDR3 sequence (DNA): TGCGCCAGCAGCTTGGCCTCGGCGGCGGGGAGGGGAACCATTCAGTACTTC. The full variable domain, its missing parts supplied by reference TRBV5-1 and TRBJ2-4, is KAGVTQTPRYLIKTRGQQVTLSCSPISGHRSVSWYQQTPGQGLQFLFEYFSETQRNKGNFPGRFSGRQFSNSRSEMNVSTLELGDSALYLCASSLASAAGRGTIQYFGAGTRLSVL.